The count of the clone carrying this T cell receptor beta chain is one. Antigen unknown. This sample is part of a study of cytomegalovirus exposure and HLA in healthy donors. General study points: TCR sequences were mostly rare, though some public TCRs occurred in many donors. Productive rates of about 87% or about 30% were seen for most TCR beta V segments in an earlier analysis.

PCR employed 60 Vbeta and 13 Jbeta primers. Produced via immunoSEQ multiplex PCR; TCRdb's table is partial and in-frame only. The repertoire has 80,000 to 95,000 clones, 81% of them found once; the top ten carry about 1.9%. CDR1 and CDR2 (germline): SGHTA, FQGNSA. This CDR3 spans 14 amino acids. Trimming pared 1 base from V and 4 bases from J, leaving 10 bases between. V and J are TRBV7-2 and TRBJ1-1, with D possibly matching TRBD1 (6 bases). The TCR comes from a woman in her 30s in good health and CMV-seronegative. Sample: PBMCs. This CDR3 is CASSLVWGPTEAFF. DNA of the CDR3: TGTGCCAGCAGCTTAGTTTGGGGGCCCACTGAAGCTTTCTTT.